This T cell receptor (beta chain) derives from a study of T-cell memory formation after mild COVID-19. Sample barcodes and UMIs were carried by the TCR alpha and TCR beta cDNA libraries that 5'RACE generated with constant-segment primers. TCRdb re-derived calls from the 5' RACE reads in MiXCR, one entry per CDR3 protein. The sample carries under 450,000 distinct CDR3 sequences, 20% to 25% recorded once. The CDR3 sequence is 13 residues long. V lost 0 bases and J lost 5, with 6 bases in between. Notes on the study in general: Clones that contracted from day 15 to 85 were balanced CD4/CD8, while later expanders leaned CD4+.

On this clonotype: What it binds is not known.

The sequencing input was PBMCs or a T cell subset sorted from them (not recorded which). The clonotype comes from an adult woman who had mild COVID-19 (a few samples of this study predate the infection). Cell type and time point are not known. The rearrangement uses TRBV23-1 and TRBJ2-3; possible D gene TRBD1, 6 bases. TRBV23-1 is flagged as an ORF with uncertain function. CDR3 region: CASSQSGGDTQYF. The CDR3 DNA reads as TGCGCCAGCAGTCAATCAGGGGGAGATACGCAGTATTTT.